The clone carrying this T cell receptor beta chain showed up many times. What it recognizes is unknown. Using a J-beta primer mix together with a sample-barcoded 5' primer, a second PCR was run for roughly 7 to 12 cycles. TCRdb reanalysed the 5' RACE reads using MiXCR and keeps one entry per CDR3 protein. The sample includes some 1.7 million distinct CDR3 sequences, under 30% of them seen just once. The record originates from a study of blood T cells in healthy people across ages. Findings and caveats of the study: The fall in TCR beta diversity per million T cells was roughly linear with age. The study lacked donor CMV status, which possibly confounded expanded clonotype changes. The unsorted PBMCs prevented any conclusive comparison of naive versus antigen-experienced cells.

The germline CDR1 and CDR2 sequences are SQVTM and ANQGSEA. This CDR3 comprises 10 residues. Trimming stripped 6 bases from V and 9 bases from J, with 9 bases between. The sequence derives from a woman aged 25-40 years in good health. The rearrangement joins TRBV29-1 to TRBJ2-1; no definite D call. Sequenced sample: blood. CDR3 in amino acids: CSVGASEQFF. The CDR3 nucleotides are TGCAGCGTCGGAGCGAGTGAGCAGTTCTTC.